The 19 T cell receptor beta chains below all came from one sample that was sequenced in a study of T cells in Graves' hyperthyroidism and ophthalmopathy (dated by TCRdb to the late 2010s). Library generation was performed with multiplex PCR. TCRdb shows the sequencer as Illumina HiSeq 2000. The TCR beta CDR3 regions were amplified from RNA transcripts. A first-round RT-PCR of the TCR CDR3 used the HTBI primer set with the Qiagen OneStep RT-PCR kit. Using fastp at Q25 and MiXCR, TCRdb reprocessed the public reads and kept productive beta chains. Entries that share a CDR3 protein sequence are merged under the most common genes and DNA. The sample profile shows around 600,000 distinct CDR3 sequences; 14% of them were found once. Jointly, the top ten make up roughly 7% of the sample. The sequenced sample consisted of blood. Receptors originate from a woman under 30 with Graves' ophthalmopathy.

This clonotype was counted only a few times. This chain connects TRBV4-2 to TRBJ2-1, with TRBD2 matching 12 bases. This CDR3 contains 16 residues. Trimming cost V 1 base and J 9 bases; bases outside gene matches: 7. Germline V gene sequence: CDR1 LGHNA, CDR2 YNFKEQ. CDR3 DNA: TGTGCCAGCAGCCAAGTTGGGGGACTAGCGGGCGGTGAGCAGTTCTTC. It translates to CASSQVGGLAGGEQFF.

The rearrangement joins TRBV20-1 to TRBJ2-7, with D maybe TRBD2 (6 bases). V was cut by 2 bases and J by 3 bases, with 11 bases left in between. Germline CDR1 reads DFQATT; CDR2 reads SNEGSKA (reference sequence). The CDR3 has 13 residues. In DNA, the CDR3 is TGCAGTGCTAGACCGGGACTCTACTACGAGCAGTACTTC. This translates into CSARPGLYYEQYF.

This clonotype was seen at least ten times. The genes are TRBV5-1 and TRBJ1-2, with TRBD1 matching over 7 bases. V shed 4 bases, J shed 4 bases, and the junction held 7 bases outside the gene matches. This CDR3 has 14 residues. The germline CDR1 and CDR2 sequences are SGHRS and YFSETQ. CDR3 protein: CASSLGQEVYGYTF. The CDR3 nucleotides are TGCGCCAGCAGCCTTGGACAGGAGGTCTATGGCTACACCTTC. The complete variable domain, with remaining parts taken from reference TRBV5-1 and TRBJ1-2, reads KAGVTQTPRYLIKTRGQQVTLSCSPISGHRSVSWYQQTPGQGLQFLFEYFSETQRNKGNFPGRFSGRQFSNSRSEMNVSTLELGDSALYLCASSLGQEVYGYTFGSGTRLTVV.

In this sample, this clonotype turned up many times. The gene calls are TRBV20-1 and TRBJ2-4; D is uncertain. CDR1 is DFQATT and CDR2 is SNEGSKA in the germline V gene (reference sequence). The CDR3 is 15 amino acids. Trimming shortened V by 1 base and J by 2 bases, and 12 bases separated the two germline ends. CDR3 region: CSARGGGETKNIQYF. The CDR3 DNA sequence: TGCAGTGCTAGAGGGGGTGGGGAAACCAAAAACATTCAGTACTTC.

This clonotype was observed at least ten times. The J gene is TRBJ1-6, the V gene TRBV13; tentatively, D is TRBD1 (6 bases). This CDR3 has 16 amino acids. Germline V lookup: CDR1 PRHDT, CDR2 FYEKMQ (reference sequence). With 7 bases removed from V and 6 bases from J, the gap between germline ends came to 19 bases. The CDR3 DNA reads TGTGCCAGCACCCTTTTGGGGGGCCTGGGTAATTCACCCCTCCACTTT. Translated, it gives CASTLLGGLGNSPLHF.

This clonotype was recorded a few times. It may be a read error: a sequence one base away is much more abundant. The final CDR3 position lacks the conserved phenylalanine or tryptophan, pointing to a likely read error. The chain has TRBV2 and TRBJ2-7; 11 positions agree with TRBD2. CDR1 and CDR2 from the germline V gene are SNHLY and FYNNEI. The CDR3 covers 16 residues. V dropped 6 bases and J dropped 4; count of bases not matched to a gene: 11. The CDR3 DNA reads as TGTGCCAGCAGGTCCCAAACTAGCGGGAGATTTTACGAGCAGTACCTC. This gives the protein CASRSQTSGRFYEQYL.

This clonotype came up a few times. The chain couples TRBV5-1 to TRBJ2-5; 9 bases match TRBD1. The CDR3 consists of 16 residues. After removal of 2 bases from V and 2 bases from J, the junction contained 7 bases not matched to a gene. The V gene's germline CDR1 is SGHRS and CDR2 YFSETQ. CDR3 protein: CASSLGTGFLQETQYF. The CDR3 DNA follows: TGCGCCAGCAGCTTAGGGACAGGGTTTTTACAAGAGACCCAGTACTTC.

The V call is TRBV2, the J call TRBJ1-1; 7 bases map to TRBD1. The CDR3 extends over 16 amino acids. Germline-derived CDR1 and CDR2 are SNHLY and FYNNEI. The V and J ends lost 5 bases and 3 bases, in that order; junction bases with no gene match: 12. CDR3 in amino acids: CASSWGTADTYTEAFF. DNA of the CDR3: TGTGCCAGCAGTTGGGGGACAGCGGACACCTACACTGAAGCTTTCTTT.

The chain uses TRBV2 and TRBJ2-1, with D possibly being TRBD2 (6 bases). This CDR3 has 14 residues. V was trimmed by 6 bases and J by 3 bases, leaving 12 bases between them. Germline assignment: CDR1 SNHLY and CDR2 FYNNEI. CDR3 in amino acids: CASRKGSGYNEQFF. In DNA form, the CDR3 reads TGTGCCAGCAGGAAGGGTAGCGGCTACAATGAGCAGTTCTTC.

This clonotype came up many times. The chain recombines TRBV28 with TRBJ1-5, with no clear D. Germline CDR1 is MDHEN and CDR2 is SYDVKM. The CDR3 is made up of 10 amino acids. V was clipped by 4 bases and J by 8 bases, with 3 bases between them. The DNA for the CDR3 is TGTGCCAGCAGTTCCGAGCCCCAGCATTTT. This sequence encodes CASSSEPQHF.

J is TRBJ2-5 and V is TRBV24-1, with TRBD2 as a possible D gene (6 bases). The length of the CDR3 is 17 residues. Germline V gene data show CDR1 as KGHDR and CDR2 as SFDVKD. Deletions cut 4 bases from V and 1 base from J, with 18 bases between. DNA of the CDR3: TGTGCCACCAGTGACCCACAAGGAGGGGTTTTCCAAGAGACCCAGTACTTC. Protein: CATSDPQGGVFQETQYF.

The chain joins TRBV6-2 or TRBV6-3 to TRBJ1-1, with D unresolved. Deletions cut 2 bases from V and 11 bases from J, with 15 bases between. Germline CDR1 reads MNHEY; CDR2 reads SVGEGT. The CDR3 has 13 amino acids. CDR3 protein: CASSYPTVGWAFF. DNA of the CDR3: TGTGCCAGCAGTTACCCGACGGTCGGGTGGGCTTTCTTT.

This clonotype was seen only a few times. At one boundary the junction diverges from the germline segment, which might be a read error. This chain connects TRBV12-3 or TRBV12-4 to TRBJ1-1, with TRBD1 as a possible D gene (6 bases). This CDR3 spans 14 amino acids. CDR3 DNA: TGTGACAGCAGTTTAGGAGGGGGTTGGACTGAAGCTTTCTTT. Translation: CDSSLGGGWTEAFF.

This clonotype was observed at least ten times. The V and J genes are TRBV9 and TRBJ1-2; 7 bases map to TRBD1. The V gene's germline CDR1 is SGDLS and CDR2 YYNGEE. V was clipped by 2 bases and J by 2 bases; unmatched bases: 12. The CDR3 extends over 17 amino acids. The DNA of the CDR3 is TGTGCCAGCAGCGTCGACGGGATGACAGGGAAGAACTATGGCTACACCTTC. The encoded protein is CASSVDGMTGKNYGYTF.

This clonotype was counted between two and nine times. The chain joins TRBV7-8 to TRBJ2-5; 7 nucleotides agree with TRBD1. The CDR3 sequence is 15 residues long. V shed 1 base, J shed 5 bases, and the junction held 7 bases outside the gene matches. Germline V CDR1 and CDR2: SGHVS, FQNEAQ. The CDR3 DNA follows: TGTGCCAGCAGCTTAGAGGGGGCGTTTGGGGAGACCCAGTACTTC. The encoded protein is CASSLEGAFGETQYF.

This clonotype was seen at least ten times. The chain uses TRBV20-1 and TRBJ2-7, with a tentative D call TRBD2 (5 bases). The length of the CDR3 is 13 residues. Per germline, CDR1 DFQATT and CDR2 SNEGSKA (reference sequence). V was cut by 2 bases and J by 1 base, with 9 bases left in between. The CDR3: CSARLGGSYEQYF. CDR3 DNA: TGCAGTGCTAGACTGGGCGGGTCCTACGAGCAGTACTTC.

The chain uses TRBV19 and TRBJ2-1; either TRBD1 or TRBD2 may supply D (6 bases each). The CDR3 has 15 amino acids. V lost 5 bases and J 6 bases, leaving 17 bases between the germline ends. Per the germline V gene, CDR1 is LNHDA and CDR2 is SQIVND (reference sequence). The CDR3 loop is CASSFAGGSFNEQFF. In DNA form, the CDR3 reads TGTGCCAGTAGTTTCGCCGGGGGCTCTTTCAATGAGCAGTTCTTC.

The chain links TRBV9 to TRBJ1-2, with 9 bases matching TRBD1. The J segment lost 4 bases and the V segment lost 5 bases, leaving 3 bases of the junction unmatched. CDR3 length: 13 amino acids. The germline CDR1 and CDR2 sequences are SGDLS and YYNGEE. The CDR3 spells CASRGQGVYGYTF. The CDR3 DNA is TGTGCCAGCAGGGGACAGGGAGTCTATGGCTACACCTTC.

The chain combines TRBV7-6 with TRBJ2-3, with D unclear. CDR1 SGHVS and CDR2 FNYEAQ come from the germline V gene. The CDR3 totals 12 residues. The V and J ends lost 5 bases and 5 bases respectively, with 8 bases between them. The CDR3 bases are TGTGCCAGCAGCAGTGTTGGAGATACGCAGTATTTT. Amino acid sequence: CASSSVGDTQYF.